This TCR beta chain is from a study of T cells in Graves' hyperthyroidism and ophthalmopathy. RNA transcripts gave rise to amplified TCR beta CDR3 regions. The HTBI primer set drove a first-round RT-PCR of the TCR CDR3. MiXCR, run by TCRdb on the multiplex PCR reads, gives a single entry per CDR3 protein. The profile shows under 400,000 distinct CDR3 sequences, about 14% of them singletons. Study-level results: Most thyroid clonotypes with frequency above 0.001 were detected in blood.

Comment on this clonotype: No antigen is known for it.

V was trimmed by 3 bases and J by 5 bases, leaving 13 bases between them. Germline V gene sequence: CDR1 MDHEN, CDR2 SYDVKM. The CDR3 length is 15 residues. The rearrangement links TRBV28 to TRBJ2-2; tentatively, D is TRBD1 (5 bases). The sequenced sample consisted of blood. The clonotype originates from a woman aged 55-69 years with Graves' hyperthyroidism. The CDR3 DNA sequence: TGTGCCAGCAGTTTCAACCAGGGTGGTACCGGGGAGCTGTTTTTT. Encoded protein: CASSFNQGGTGELFF.